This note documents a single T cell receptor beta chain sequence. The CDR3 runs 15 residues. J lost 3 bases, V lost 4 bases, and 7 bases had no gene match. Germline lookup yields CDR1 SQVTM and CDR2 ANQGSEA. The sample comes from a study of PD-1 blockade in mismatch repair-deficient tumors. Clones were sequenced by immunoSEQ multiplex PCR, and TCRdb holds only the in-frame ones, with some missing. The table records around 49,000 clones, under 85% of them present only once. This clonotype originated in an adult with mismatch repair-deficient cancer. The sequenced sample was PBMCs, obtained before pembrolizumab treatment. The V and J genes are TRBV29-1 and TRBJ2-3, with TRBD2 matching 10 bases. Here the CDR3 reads CSVALGAGGTDTQYF. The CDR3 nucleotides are TGCAGCGTTGCTCTAGGAGCGGGAGGGACAGATACGCAGTATTTT.